What follows are 28 T cell receptor beta chains derived from one specimen sequenced in a study of CD8+ T cells in alopecia areata. Extracted from the samples, RNA was reverse transcribed into cDNA to serve as the sequencing template. The table came from immunoSEQ multiplex PCR; TCRdb's copy has only in-frame clones and leaves some out. The sample has roughly 130,000 clones; roughly 58% are singletons. This specimen was CD4+ T cells sorted from blood, taken at week 0. These receptors all come from a human donor with alopecia areata.

The chain carries TRBV5-1 and TRBJ2-3, with 7 bases fitting TRBD2. With V trimmed by 4 bases and J by 4 bases, 12 bases remained unmatched. CDR3 length equals 16 residues. The germline gives CDR1 SGHRS, CDR2 YFSETQ. CDR3 residues: CASSLTLGSGADTQYF. In DNA form, the CDR3 reads TGCGCCAGCAGCCTTACGTTGGGGAGCGGGGCAGATACGCAGTATTTT.

J is TRBJ2-5 and V is TRBV7-6, with 13 bases matching TRBD2. This CDR3 comprises 17 residues. Trimming took 4 bases from V and 5 from J; bases not matched to a gene: 10. The germline V gene has CDR1 SGHVS and CDR2 FNYEAQ. This chain's CDR3 is CASSSPLAGGHLETQYF. Written as DNA, the CDR3 is TGTGCCAGCAGCTCCCCACTAGCGGGGGGGCATCTGGAGACCCAGTACTTC.

The chain recombines TRBV5-4 with TRBJ2-5; TRBD2 matches at 7 bases. CDR3 length: 15 amino acids. Per the germline V gene, CDR1 is SGHNT and CDR2 is YYREEE (reference sequence). V shed 4 bases and J 4 bases; nucleotides not matched to a gene: 10. CDR3 in amino acids: CASSPGLPRGETQYF. The CDR3, as DNA: TGTGCCAGCAGCCCGGGACTACCAAGAGGAGAGACCCAGTACTTC. Full variable domain (missing parts from reference TRBV5-4 and TRBJ2-5): ETGVTQSPTHLIKTRGQQVTLRCSSQSGHNTVSWYQQALGQGPQFIFQYYREEENGRGNFPPRFSGLQFPNYSSELNVNALELDDSALYLCASSPGLPRGETQYFGPGTRLLVL.

This chain joins TRBV29-1 and TRBJ2-5; D is perhaps TRBD1 (5 bases). V was shortened by 3 bases and J by 1 base, with 12 bases between the two germline ends. CDR3 length: 14 amino acids. The germline CDR1 and CDR2 sequences are SQVTM and ANQGSEA. The CDR3 reads CSVDVSGPQETQYF. DNA for the CDR3: TGCAGCGTTGATGTCTCAGGGCCCCAAGAGACCCAGTACTTC.

The chain employs TRBV5-4 and TRBJ2-4; TRBD2 is a possible D gene (6 bases). Trimming pared 4 bases from V and 7 bases from J, leaving 21 bases between. The CDR3 length is 16 residues. Looked up from germline, CDR1 is SGHNT and CDR2 is YYREEE (reference sequence). The CDR3: CASSPDQGGGGNIQYF. In DNA, the CDR3 is TGTGCCAGCAGCCCGGACCAGGGAGGCGGTGGGAACATTCAGTACTTC.

The CDR3 DNA reads TGTGCCAGCGACCGGGACGCACTAAGCAATCAGCCCCAGCATTTT. Protein: CASDRDALSNQPQHF. V is TRBV2 and J is TRBJ1-5, with D possibly TRBD1 on 5 matching bases. V lost 8 bases and J lost 1, with 15 bases in between. Germline V CDR1 and CDR2: SNHLY, FYNNEI. The CDR3 is 15 residues long.

The CDR3 DNA follows: TGTGCCAGCTCACCTCCTCAGGCGAGCGACCAAGAGACCCAGTACTTC. Translating gives CASSPPQASDQETQYF. The chain has TRBV18 and TRBJ2-5; D not certain. This CDR3 is 16 amino acids long. Between the trimmed V and J ends, which lost 3 bases and 0 bases, there was a span of 14 bases. CDR1 KGHSH and CDR2 LQKENI come from the germline V gene.

Comment on this clone: An end of the junction differs from the germline gene, which may be a read error. This chain uses TRBV9 with TRBJ1-2; D not certain. Germline V lookup: CDR1 SGDLS, CDR2 YYNGEE. CDR3 length: 12 amino acids. As DNA, the CDR3 is TGTGCCAGCAGCAATGGAGGAGGGCCCATATACTTC. It translates to CASSNGGGPIYF. The complete variable domain, with remaining parts taken from reference TRBV9 and TRBJ1-2, reads DSGVTQTPKHLITATGQRVTLRCSPRSGDLSVYWYQQSLDQGLQFLIQYYNGEERAKGNILERFSAQQFPDLHSELNLSSLELGDSALYFCASSNGGGPIYFGSGTRLTVV.

The chain recombines TRBV15 with TRBJ2-1; D uncertain. Germline assignment: CDR1 LNHNV and CDR2 YYDKDF (reference sequence). The CDR3 runs to 17 residues. The V and J ends lost 2 bases and 6 bases respectively, with 20 bases between them. The CDR3 DNA is TGTGCCACCAGCAGACCTCTCCAGCGAACAATGTTCAATGAGCAGTTCTTC. As protein: CATSRPLQRTMFNEQFF.

The chain combines TRBV10-3 with TRBJ1-2; no clear D. CDR1 and CDR2 (germline): ENHRY, SYGVKD. Deletions cut 0 bases from V and 0 bases from J, with 20 bases between. The CDR3 is 19 residues long. The CDR3 reads CAISESSRGLVKANYGYTF. The CDR3 DNA is TGTGCCATCAGTGAGTCGAGCCGGGGTTTGGTAAAGGCTAACTATGGCTACACCTTC.

This chain uses TRBV4-1 with TRBJ2-3; 9 nucleotides match TRBD2. J lost 5 bases, V lost 0 bases, and 9 bases had no gene match. The CDR3 runs 17 residues. Germline V gives CDR1 MGHRA, CDR2 YSYEKL. CDR3 coding DNA: TGCGCCAGCAGCCAAGATAGTGATAGCGGGGGACAAGATACGCAGTATTTT. This encodes CASSQDSDSGGQDTQYF.

CDR3: CASSLAGSRETQYF. The DNA of the CDR3 is TGTGCCAGCAGCTTAGCCGGCAGCCGGGAGACCCAGTACTTC. The genes are TRBV7-2 and TRBJ2-5; no clear D gene. The CDR3 consists of 14 residues. Germline V gene sequence: CDR1 SGHTA, CDR2 FQGNSA. V was pared by 0 bases and J by 5 bases, with 10 bases between.

V gene TRBV5-1 combines with J gene TRBJ2-7, with 10 bases identical to TRBD2. CDR1 and CDR2 (germline): SGHRS, YFSETQ. J was trimmed by 8 bases and V by 3 bases; bases with no gene match: 5. CDR3 length equals 13 residues. The DNA for the CDR3 is TGCGCCAGCAGCTGGACTAGCGGTTCGAAGCAGTACTTC. Translating it yields CASSWTSGSKQYF.

The V and J genes are TRBV10-3 and TRBJ2-7, with D uncertain. The V end was cut by 4 bases, the J end by 1 base, with 2 bases between. Per germline, CDR1 ENHRY and CDR2 SYGVKD. This CDR3 region has 11 residues. CDR3 residues: CAISGSYEQYF. The CDR3 bases are TGTGCCATCAGTGGGTCCTACGAGCAGTACTTC.

The genes are TRBV7-2 and TRBJ2-5; D may correspond to TRBD1 or TRBD2 (5 bases each). TRBJ2-7 matches the DNA end more closely, so the J call is doubtful. The CDR3 is 14 amino acids. In germline, CDR1 is SGHTA, CDR2 FQGNSA. The CDR3 protein is CASSLPGRSYEQYF. CDR3 sequence (DNA): TGTGCCAGCAGCTTGCCGGGGCGCTCCTACGAGCAGTACTTC.

This clone was seen a handful of times. J is TRBJ2-1 and V is TRBV7-9; 11 bases are shared with TRBD2. Germline-derived CDR1 and CDR2 are SEHNR and FQNEAQ (reference sequence). The CDR3 runs to 19 residues. J lost 0 bases, V lost 3 bases, and 10 bases had no gene match. The CDR3 DNA is TGTGCCAGCAGCTTGCGTCGGGCTAGCGGGAGGCCCTCCTACAATGAGCAGTTCTTC. Residues: CASSLRRASGRPSYNEQFF. The full variable domain, rest sourced from reference TRBV7-9 and TRBJ2-1, is DTGVSQNPRHKITKRGQNVTFRCDPISEHNRLYWYRQTLGQGPEFLTYFQNEAQLEKSRLLSDRFSAERPKGSFSTLEIQRTEQGDSAMYLCASSLRRASGRPSYNEQFFGPGTRLTVL.

The J gene is TRBJ2-7, the V gene TRBV7-2; D gene unclear. The CDR3 is 14 residues long. V dropped 2 bases and J dropped 1 base, with 9 bases sitting between them. Germline lookup yields CDR1 SGHTA and CDR2 FQGNSA. The CDR3 sequence is CASSLTGISYEQYF. The CDR3, as DNA: TGTGCCAGCAGCTTAACTGGGATTTCCTACGAGCAGTACTTC.

This clone was found a few times. The chain employs TRBV7-2 and TRBJ2-1; D uncertain. Germline V gene data show CDR1 as SGHTA and CDR2 as FQGNSA. The CDR3 runs to 14 residues. V was pared by 1 base and J by 7 bases, with 11 bases between. The CDR3 nucleotides read TGTGCCAGCAGCTTAGGTTCTGGCTTAAATGAGCAGTTCTTC. This encodes CASSLGSGLNEQFF.

The V and J genes are TRBV29-1 and TRBJ2-5; either TRBD1 or TRBD2 may supply D (6 bases each). Germline V CDR1 and CDR2: SQVTM, ANQGSEA. This CDR3 has 14 residues. Trimming stripped 1 base from V and 3 bases from J, with 12 bases between. This CDR3 is CSVEGGAEEETQYF. CDR3 in DNA: TGCAGCGTTGAAGGGGGGGCTGAGGAAGAGACCCAGTACTTC.

The chain has TRBV7-9 and TRBJ2-3; 8 bases agree with TRBD1. V gave up 2 bases and J gave up 3 bases; unmatched junction bases: 7. Per germline, CDR1 SEHNR and CDR2 FQNEAQ (reference sequence). This CDR3 is built from 16 residues. CDR3 coding DNA: TGTGCCAGCAGCTTAAGGACAGGGTTTGTTACAGATACGCAGTATTTT. Amino acid sequence: CASSLRTGFVTDTQYF.

The V call is TRBV5-4, the J call TRBJ2-5; D uncertain. CDR3 size: 13 residues. V lost 0 bases to trimming and J lost 4 bases, with 7 bases between them. Germline V lookup: CDR1 SGHNT, CDR2 YYREEE (reference sequence). The CDR3 reads CASSLAKRETQYF. The DNA of the CDR3 is TGTGCCAGCAGCTTGGCCAAGCGAGAGACCCAGTACTTC.

A few counts support this clone. CDR3 coding DNA: TGTGCCAGCAGTTTGGGGAAGGGGAACACTGAAGCTTTCTTT. It translates to CASSLGKGNTEAFF. J is TRBJ1-1 and V is TRBV2; D gene ambiguous. Trimming cost V 5 bases and J 1 base, with 11 bases left between them. The CDR3 is made up of 14 amino acids. Germline V gene lookup returns CDR1 SNHLY and CDR2 FYNNEI.

This clone has only a few counts. This chain links TRBV18 with TRBJ1-1; 9 bases line up with TRBD1. V gave up 6 bases and J gave up 0 bases; unmatched junction bases: 5. This CDR3 has 15 residues. Germline V gives CDR1 KGHSH, CDR2 LQKENI. The CDR3 protein is CASSQGQGMNTEAFF. In nucleotides, the CDR3 is TGTGCCAGCTCTCAAGGACAGGGGATGAACACTGAAGCTTTCTTT.

This clone appeared once. The rearrangement links TRBV29-1 to TRBJ1-2, with D perhaps TRBD1 (5 bases). CDR3 length equals 13 residues. V shed 6 bases and J shed 6 bases, with 17 bases lying between them. CDR1 and CDR2 from the germline V gene are SQVTM and ANQGSEA. The CDR3 bases are TGCAGCGTGGTCCAGGGCCTGCCTAATGGCTACACCTTC. Amino acids: CSVVQGLPNGYTF.

The rearrangement links TRBV4-3 to TRBJ1-2; TRBD1 might be the D (6 bases). The CDR3 has 14 amino acids. The V and J ends lost 4 bases and 6 bases respectively, with 15 bases between them. CDR1 is LGHNA and CDR2 is YSLEER in the germline V gene. The chain's CDR3 is CASSRTYRVDGYTF. The CDR3 bases are TGCGCCAGCAGCCGCACCTACAGGGTGGATGGCTACACCTTC.

This clone was seen only a few times. V gene TRBV28 combines with J gene TRBJ2-3; D call uncertain. The CDR3 is 16 residues long. The germline V and J ends were trimmed by 5 bases and 1 base, with 16 bases remaining between them. The germline CDR1 and CDR2 sequences are MDHEN and SYDVKM. The CDR3 bases are TGTGCCAGCAGTACCGGTCGTTTTGAGGGCACAGATACGCAGTATTTT. Translating it yields CASSTGRFEGTDTQYF.

The chain couples TRBV4-3 to TRBJ2-1; 7 bases fit TRBD1. V trimming: 3 bases; J trimming: 5 bases; junction bases outside the gene matches: 7. The CDR3 sequence is 15 residues long. The germline CDR1 and CDR2 sequences are LGHNA and YSLEER. CDR3 region: CASSQTGNLNNEQFF. The CDR3 region has the DNA TGCGCCAGCAGCCAGACAGGGAATCTTAACAATGAGCAGTTCTTC.

This clone was found a few times. The CDR3 region has the DNA TGTGCCAGCAGTTTCAGTAGGGGGGCCTACGAGCAGTACTTC. Translated, it gives CASSFSRGAYEQYF. The chain employs TRBV27 and TRBJ2-7; the D call may be TRBD1 or TRBD2 (6 bases each). Trimming took 3 bases from V and 2 from J, leaving 11 bases between them. In germline, CDR1 is MNHEY, CDR2 SMNVEV (reference sequence). The CDR3 length is 14 residues.